This record looks at one T cell receptor beta chain sequence and its context. A read error may explain this, as a much larger clone is one base away. The germline V and J ends were trimmed by 6 bases and 3 bases, with 16 bases remaining between them. The CDR3 is 14 residues long. Germline-derived CDR1 and CDR2 are DFQATT and SNEGSKA (reference sequence). The sample originates from a study of T-cell memory formation after mild COVID-19. The authors produced TCR alpha and TCR beta cDNA libraries with sample barcodes and UMIs by 5'RACE using constant-segment primers. TCRdb recomputed calls from the 5' RACE reads with MiXCR, one row per CDR3 protein. The sample has 140,000 or so distinct CDR3 sequences, around 5.8% seen once.

The rearrangement uses TRBV20-1 and TRBJ2-3; D is perhaps TRBD1 (6 bases). The sequence came from an adult woman who had mild COVID-19 (a few samples of this study predate the infection). Cell type and time point are not known. The sample taken for sequencing was PBMCs or a T cell subset sorted from them (not recorded which). CDR3 sequence reads: CSAPQGLRTDTQYF. The CDR3 region has the DNA TGCAGTGCCCCACAGGGTCTTCGGACAGATACGCAGTATTTT.